There are many counts of the clone carrying this T cell receptor beta chain. The antigen remains unidentified. V lost 1 base to trimming and J lost 8 bases, with 11 bases between them. In germline, CDR1 is MNHNS, CDR2 SASEGT. This CDR3 has 13 amino acids. The data are from a study of T cell repertoires in cytomegalovirus infection. Study background: Both recently identified HLA-C-restricted and well-studied HLA-B-restricted CMV epitopes were used in the study. Both a matching HLA type and CMV infection were indicated by public TCR beta signatures.

TCRdb reanalysed the reads using MiXCR and keeps one entry per CDR3 protein. The sample has approximately 1,000,000 distinct CDR3 sequences; about a third are singletons. V gene TRBV6-1 combines with J gene TRBJ1-2; tentatively, D is TRBD1 (6 bases). Sample: cultured CD8+ T cells from PBMCs, taken from culture after CMV antigen stimulation. The TCR was taken from a human donor in good health (CMV status not recorded). Some clones in this sample may be carry-over from other donors' samples. The CDR3 nucleotides read TGTGCCAGCAGTGAAGTTGGGGGCGTGGGCTACACCTTC. Translating gives CASSEVGGVGYTF.